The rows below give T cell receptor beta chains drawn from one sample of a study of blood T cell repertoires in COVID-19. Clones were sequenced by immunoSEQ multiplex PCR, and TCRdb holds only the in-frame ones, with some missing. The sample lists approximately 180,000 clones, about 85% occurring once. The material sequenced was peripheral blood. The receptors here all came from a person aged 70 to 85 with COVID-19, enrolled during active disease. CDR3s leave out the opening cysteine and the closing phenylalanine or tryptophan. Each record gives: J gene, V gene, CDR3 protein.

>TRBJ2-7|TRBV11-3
ASSLGLAGVYEQY
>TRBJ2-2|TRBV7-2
ASSLRGGNAGELF
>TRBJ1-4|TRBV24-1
ATSASGTGEKLF
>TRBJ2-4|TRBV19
ASSIGRWDIQY
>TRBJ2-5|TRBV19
ASSTMTGRGEETQY
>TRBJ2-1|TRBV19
ASSIGPAQQGAIPMGSYNEQF
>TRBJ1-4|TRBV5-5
ASSSEGVTNEKLF
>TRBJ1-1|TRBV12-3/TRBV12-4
ASSFEGNTEAF
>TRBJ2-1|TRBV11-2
ASSLVGGNALYNEQF
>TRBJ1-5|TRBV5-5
ASSVGTGGVQPQH
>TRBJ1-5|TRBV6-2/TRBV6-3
ASSPHRGRQPQH
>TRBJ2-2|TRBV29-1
SVGTGERTGELF
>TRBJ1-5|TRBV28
ASSFGTGWDQPQH
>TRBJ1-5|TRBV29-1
SVGRGSNQPQH
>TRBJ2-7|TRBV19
ASSKSGLGGEQY
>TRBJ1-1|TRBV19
ASSRGLPEGEAF
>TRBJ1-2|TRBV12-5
ASGTGTEANYGYT
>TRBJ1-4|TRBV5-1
ASSLAHQGATNEKLF
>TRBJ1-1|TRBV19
ASSNPGLNTEAF
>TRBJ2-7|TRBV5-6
ASSPPGPGIYEQY
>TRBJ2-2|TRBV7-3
ASSDRGADTGELF
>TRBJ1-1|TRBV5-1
ASSLRQGVENTEAF
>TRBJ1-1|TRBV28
ASIGGPGQFL